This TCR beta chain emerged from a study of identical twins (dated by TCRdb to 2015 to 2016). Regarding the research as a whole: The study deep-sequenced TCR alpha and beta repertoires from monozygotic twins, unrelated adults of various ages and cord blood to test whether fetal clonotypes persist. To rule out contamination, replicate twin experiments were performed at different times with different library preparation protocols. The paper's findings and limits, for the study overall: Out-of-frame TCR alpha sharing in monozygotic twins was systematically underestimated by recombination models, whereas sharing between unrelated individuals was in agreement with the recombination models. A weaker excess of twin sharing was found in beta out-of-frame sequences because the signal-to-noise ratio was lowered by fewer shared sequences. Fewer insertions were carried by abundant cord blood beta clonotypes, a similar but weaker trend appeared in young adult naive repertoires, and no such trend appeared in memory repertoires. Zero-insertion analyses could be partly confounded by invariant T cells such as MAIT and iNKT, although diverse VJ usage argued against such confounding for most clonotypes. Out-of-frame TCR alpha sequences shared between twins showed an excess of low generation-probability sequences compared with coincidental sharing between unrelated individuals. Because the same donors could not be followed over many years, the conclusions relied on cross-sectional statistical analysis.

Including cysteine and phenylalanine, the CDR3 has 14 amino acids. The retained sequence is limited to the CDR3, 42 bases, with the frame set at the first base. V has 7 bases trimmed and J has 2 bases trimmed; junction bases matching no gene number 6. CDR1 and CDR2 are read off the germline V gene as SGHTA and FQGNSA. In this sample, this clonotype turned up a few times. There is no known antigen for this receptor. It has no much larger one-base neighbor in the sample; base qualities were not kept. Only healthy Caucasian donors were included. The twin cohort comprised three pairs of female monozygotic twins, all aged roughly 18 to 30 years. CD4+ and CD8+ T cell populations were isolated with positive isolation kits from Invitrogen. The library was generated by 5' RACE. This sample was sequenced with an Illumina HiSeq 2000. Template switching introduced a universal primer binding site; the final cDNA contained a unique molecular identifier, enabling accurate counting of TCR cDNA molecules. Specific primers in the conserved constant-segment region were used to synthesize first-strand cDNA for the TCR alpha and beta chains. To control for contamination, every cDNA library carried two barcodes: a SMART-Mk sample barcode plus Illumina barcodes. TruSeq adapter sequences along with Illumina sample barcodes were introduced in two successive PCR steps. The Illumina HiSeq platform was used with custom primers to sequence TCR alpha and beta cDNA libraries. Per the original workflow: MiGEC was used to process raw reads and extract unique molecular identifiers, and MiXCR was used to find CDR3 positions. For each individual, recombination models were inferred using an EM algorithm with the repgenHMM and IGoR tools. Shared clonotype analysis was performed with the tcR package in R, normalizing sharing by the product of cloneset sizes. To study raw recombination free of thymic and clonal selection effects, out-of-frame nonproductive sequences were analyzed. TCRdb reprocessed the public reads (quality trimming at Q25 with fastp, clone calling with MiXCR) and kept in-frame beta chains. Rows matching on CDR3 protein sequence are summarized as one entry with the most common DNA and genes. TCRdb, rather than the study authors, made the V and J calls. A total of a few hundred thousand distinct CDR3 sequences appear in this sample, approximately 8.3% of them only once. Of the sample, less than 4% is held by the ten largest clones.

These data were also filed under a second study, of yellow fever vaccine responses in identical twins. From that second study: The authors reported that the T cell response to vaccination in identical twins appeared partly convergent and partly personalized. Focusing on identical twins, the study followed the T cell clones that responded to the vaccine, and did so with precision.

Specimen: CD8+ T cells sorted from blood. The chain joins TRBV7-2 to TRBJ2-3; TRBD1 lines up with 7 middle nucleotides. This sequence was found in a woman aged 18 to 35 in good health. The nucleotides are TGTGCCAGCACCCACAGGGGCAACACAGATACGCAGTATTTT. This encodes CASTHRGNTDTQYF.